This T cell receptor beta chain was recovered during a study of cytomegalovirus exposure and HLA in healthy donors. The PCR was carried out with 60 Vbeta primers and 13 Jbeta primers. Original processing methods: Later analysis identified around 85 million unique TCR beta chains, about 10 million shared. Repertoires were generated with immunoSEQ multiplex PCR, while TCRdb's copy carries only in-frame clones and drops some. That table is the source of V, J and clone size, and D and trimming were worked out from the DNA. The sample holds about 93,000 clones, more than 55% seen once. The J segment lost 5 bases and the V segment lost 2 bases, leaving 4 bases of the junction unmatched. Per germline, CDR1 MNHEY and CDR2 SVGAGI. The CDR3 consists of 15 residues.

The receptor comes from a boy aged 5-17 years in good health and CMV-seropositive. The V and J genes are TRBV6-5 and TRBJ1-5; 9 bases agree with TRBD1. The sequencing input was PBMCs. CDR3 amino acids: CASSYRTGVDQPQHF. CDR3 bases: TGTGCCAGCAGTTACCGGACAGGGGTCGATCAGCCCCAGCATTTT.